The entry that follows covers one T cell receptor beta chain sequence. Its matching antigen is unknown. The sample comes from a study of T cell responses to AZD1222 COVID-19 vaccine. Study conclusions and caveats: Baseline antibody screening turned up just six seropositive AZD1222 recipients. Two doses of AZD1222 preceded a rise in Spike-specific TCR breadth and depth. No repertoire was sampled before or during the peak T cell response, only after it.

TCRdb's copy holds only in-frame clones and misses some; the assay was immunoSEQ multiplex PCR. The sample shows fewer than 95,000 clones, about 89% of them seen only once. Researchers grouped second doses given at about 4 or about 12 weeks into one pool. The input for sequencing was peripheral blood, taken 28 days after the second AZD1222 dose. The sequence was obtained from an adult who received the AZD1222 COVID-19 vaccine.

The CDR3: CASSQDWQGVNTEAFF. CDR3 nucleotide sequence: TGTGCCAGCAGCCAAGATTGGCAGGGGGTGAACACTGAAGCTTTCTTT. The chain is built from TRBV14 and TRBJ1-1; TRBD1 aligns across 7 bases. Per the germline V gene, CDR1 is SGHDN and CDR2 is FVKESK. This CDR3 is built from 16 residues. Trimming took 0 bases from V and 0 from J; bases not matched to a gene: 4.